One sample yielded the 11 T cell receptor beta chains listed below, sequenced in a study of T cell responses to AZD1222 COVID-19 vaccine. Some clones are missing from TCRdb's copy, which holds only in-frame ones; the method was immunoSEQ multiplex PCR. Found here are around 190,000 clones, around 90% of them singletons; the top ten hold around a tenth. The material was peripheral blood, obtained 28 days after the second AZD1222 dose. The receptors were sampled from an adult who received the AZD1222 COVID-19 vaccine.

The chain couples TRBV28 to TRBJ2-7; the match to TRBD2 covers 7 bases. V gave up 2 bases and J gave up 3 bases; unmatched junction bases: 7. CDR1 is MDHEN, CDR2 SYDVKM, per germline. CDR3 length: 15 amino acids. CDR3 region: CASSLLWRGNYEQYF. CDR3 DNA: TGTGCCAGCAGTTTACTCTGGCGGGGGAACTACGAGCAGTACTTC.

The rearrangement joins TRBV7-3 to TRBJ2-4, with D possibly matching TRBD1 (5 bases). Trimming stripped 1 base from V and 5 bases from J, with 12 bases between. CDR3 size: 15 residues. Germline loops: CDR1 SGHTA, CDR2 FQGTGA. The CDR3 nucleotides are TGTGCCAGCAGCTTAAACTGGGGCAGCCAAAACATTCAGTACTTC. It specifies CASSLNWGSQNIQYF.

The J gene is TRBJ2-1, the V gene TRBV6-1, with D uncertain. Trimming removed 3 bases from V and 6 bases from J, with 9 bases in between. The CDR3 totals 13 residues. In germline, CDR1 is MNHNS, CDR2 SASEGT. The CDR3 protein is CASSDQEPNEQFF. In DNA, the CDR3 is TGTGCCAGCAGTGACCAGGAACCCAATGAGCAGTTCTTC.

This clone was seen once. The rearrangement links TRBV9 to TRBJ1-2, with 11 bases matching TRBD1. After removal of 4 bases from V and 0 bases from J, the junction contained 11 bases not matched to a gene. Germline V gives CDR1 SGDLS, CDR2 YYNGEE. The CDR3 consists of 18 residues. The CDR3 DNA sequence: TGTGCCAGCAGCTTCTTTCTGGGACAGGGGGAAACTAACTATGGCTACACCTTC. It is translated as CASSFFLGQGETNYGYTF. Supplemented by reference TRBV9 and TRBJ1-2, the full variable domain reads DSGVTQTPKHLITATGQRVTLRCSPRSGDLSVYWYQQSLDQGLQFLIQYYNGEERAKGNILERFSAQQFPDLHSELNLSSLELGDSALYFCASSFFLGQGETNYGYTFGSGTRLTVV.

CDR3 nucleotides: TGTGCCAGTAGTCCTGGACAGGGTCCTAACTATGGCTACACCTTC. Encoded protein: CASSPGQGPNYGYTF. The V and J genes are TRBV19 and TRBJ1-2; 8 bases are a match to TRBD1. The CDR3 is made up of 15 amino acids. Germline V gene lookup returns CDR1 LNHDA and CDR2 SQIVND (reference sequence). After removal of 5 bases from V and 0 bases from J, the junction contained 5 bases not matched to a gene. Full variable domain (remainder filled in from reference TRBV19 and TRBJ1-2): DGGITQSPKYLFRKEGQNVTLSCEQNLNHDAMYWYRQDPGQGLRLIYYSQIVNDFQKGDIAEGYSVSREKKESFPLTVTSAQKNPTAFYLCASSPGQGPNYGYTFGSGTRLTVV.

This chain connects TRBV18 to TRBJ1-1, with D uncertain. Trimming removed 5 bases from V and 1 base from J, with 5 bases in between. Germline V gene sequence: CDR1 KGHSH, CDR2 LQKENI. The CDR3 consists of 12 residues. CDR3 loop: CASSVKNTEAFF. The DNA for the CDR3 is TGTGCCAGCTCAGTGAAGAACACTGAAGCTTTCTTT.

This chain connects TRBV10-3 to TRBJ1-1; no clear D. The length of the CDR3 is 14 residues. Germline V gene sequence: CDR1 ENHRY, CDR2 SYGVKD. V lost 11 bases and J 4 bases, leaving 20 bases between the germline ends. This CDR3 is CASSDSSLGTEAFF. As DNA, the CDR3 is TGTGCCTCATCGGACTCTTCCTTGGGCACTGAAGCTTTCTTT.

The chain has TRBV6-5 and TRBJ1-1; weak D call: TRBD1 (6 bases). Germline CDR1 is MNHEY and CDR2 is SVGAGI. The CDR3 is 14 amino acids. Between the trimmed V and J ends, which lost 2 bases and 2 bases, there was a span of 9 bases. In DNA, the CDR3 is TGTGCCAGCAGTTACATGACAGGCAACACTGAAGCTTTCTTT. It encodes CASSYMTGNTEAFF.

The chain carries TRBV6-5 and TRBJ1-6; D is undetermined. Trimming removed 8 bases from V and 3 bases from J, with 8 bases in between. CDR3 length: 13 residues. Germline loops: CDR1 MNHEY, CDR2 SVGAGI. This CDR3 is CASSDSYNSPLHF. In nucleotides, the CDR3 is TGTGCCAGCTCAGATAGCTATAATTCACCCCTCCACTTT.

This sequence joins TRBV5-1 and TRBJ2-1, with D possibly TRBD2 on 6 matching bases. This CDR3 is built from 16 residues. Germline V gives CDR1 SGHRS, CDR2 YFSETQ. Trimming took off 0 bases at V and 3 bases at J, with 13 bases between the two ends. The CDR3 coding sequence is TGCGCCAGCAGCTTGGGGTTACTAGCAATCTACAATGAGCAGTTCTTC. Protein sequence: CASSLGLLAIYNEQFF.

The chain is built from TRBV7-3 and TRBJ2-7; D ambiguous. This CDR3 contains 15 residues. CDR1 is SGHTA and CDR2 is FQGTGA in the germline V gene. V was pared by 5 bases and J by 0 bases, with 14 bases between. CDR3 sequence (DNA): TGTGCCAGCAGCCCCTACCAGGCAAGCTCCTACGAGCAGTACTTC. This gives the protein CASSPYQASSYEQYF.